What follows is one T cell receptor beta chain and its context. The data derive from a study of shared clonotypes between healthy human individuals. On the study more broadly: In total, the donors were two women and a few men aged 18 to 49. Three CD4 naive, three CD4 memory, two CD8 naive and one CD8 memory plate were used per donor.

Libraries were prepared by immunoSEQ multiplex PCR; TCRdb keeps only in-frame clonotypes and omits some of them. Among 950,000 to 1,100,000 clones listed, around three quarters were seen once. Material for sequencing was memory CD4+ T cells from PBMCs. Subset specified: CD45RA-negative fraction. This TCR was recovered from a young man in good health. Some clones in this sample may be carry-over from other donors' samples.

The CDR3 loop reads CASSVGYYSYNEQFF. The CDR3 bases are TGTGCCAGCAGCGTAGGCTACTACTCCTACAATGAGCAGTTCTTC. This rearrangement joins TRBV9 to TRBJ2-1; no clear D gene. Germline values: CDR1 SGDLS, CDR2 YYNGEE. CDR3 length: 15 residues. V lost 0 bases and J 0 bases, leaving 7 bases between the germline ends.